These T cell receptor beta chains were read from a single sample in a study of blood T cell repertoires in COVID-19. TCRdb's copy holds only in-frame clones and misses some; the assay was immunoSEQ multiplex PCR. The repertoire holds under 300,000 clones, with about nine tenths as singletons. Sequencing was done on a sample of PBMCs or T cells enriched from blood (not recorded which). Receptor source: an older woman who had recovered from COVID-19. Both conserved end residues are part of each CDR3. D genes are given only for firm matches. Clone size is given for some rows only: seen once, a few or many times, or a class if the clone is expanded.

>TRBV10-3|TRBD1|TRBJ1-2|NA
CAISVGTDYGYTF
TGTGCCATCAGTGTAGGGACAGACTATGGCTACACCTTC
>TRBV5-1|NA|TRBJ2-5|NA
CASSPGDQTETQYF
TGCGCCAGCAGCCCGGGGGACCAGACGGAGACCCAGTACTTC
>TRBV24-1|TRBD2|TRBJ2-3|once
CATSDRGRTSGSTDTQYF
TGTGCCACCAGTGACCGGGGAAGGACTAGCGGTAGCACAGATACGCAGTATTTT
>TRBV11-2|TRBD2|TRBJ2-1|NA
CASSLDRRTSEYFEQFF
TGTGCCAGCAGCTTAGATCGTAGGACTAGTGAATATTTTGAGCAGTTCTTC
>TRBV19|TRBD1|TRBJ1-2|NA
CASSIMGTGYGYTF
TGTGCCAGTAGTATAATGGGGACAGGGTATGGCTACACCTTC
>TRBV7-9|NA|TRBJ2-3|NA
CASSPPSGVSTDTQYF
TGTGCCAGCAGCCCCCCCTCAGGGGTAAGCACAGATACGCAGTATTTT
>TRBV11-3|NA|TRBJ2-6|few
CASSLGGGRTGANVLTF
TGTGCCAGCAGCTTAGGTGGTGGGAGAACTGGGGCCAACGTCCTGACTTTC
>TRBV5-1|TRBD1|TRBJ2-2|NA
CASSLNPGQGAGELFF
TGCGCCAGCAGCCTCAACCCGGGACAGGGGGCCGGGGAGCTGTTTTTT
>TRBV24-1|TRBD1|TRBJ2-1|NA
CATSDPRTGAHNEQFF
TGTGCCACCAGTGACCCCAGGACAGGGGCCCACAATGAGCAGTTCTTC
>TRBV6-5|TRBD1|TRBJ2-2|once
CASSSGQPNTGELFF
TGTGCCAGCTCATCGGGACAGCCGAACACCGGGGAGCTGTTTTTT
>TRBV15|NA|TRBJ2-1|NA
CATSRDSSAHYNEQFF
TGTGCCACCAGCAGAGATTCTAGCGCCCACTACAATGAGCAGTTCTTC
>TRBV5-1|TRBD1|TRBJ1-1|once
CASSVERLYRGRTEAFF
TGCGCCAGCAGCGTCGAACGCCTTTACAGGGGGCGAACTGAAGCTTTCTTT
>TRBV24-1|NA|TRBJ1-5|NA
CAIGSQGRSIGNQPQHF
TGTGCCATCGGATCACAGGGTAGGAGTATCGGCAATCAGCCCCAGCATTTT
>TRBV2|TRBD1|TRBJ1-5|NA
CASSEDRGFQPQHF
TGTGCCAGCAGTGAGGACAGGGGGTTTCAGCCCCAGCATTTT
>TRBV4-2|TRBD2|TRBJ2-7|NA
CASSQGLGTSDEQYF
TGTGCCAGCAGCCAAGGGCTGGGGACTAGCGACGAGCAGTACTTC
>TRBV10-3|TRBD1|TRBJ1-2|once
CAIHRTGEANYGYTF
TGTGCCATCCATCGCACAGGGGAAGCTAACTATGGCTACACCTTC
>TRBV5-4|NA|TRBJ1-1|NA
CASSLVQPNTEAFF
TGTGCCAGCAGCTTGGTACAGCCGAACACTGAAGCTTTCTTT
>TRBV7-9|TRBD1|TRBJ2-2|NA
CASSPPLQGSNTGELFF
TGTGCCAGCAGCCCCCCCTTACAGGGGTCGAACACCGGGGAGCTGTTTTTT
>TRBV28|NA|TRBJ1-4|NA
CASSLPGVGEKLFF
TGTGCCAGCAGTTTACCGGGTGTGGGTGAAAAACTGTTTTTT
>TRBV28|TRBD1|TRBJ1-5|NA
CASSWGQGFDNQPQHF
TGTGCCAGCAGTTGGGGACAGGGTTTTGACAATCAGCCCCAGCATTTT
>TRBV28|TRBD1|TRBJ1-5|NA
CASSFQPGQGNFQPQHF
TGTGCCAGCAGTTTTCAACCGGGACAGGGGAACTTTCAGCCCCAGCATTTT
>TRBV18|TRBD2|TRBJ2-3|NA
CASSPRTSGSGTDTQYF
TGTGCCAGCTCACCCAGAACTAGCGGGAGTGGGACAGATACGCAGTATTTT
>TRBV14|NA|TRBJ2-1|NA
CASSQVSGYEQFF
TGTGCCAGCAGCCAAGTGTCCGGGTACGAGCAGTTCTTC
>TRBV11-3|TRBD2|TRBJ2-3|once
CASSLVAGNSDTQYF
TGTGCCAGCAGCTTAGTAGCGGGGAACTCGGATACGCAGTATTTT
>TRBV24-1|TRBD1|TRBJ2-2|NA
CATSPPGQGLTSNTGELFF
TGTGCCACCAGTCCTCCAGGACAGGGTCTCACCTCGAACACCGGGGAGCTGTTTTTT